One and the same sample provided the 20 T cell receptor beta chains below, sequenced in a study of beta chain features in type 1 diabetes. The authors reverse transcribed all of the isolated RNA, so sequencing captured expressed TCRB transcripts. This table comes from immunoSEQ multiplex PCR, and its TCRdb copy is limited to in-frame clones, with some not included. The sample yields some 400,000 clones, over 13% seen once. Sequences were obtained from naive CD4+ T cells from blood. These TCRs come from a woman in her late teens or twenties in good health.

This clone was detected only a few times. This chain connects TRBV28 to TRBJ1-1; D not resolved. The CDR3 covers 15 residues. Germline V gene sequence: CDR1 MDHEN, CDR2 SYDVKM. V lost 1 base to trimming and J lost 5 bases, with 14 bases between them. CDR3: CASSLFTSPRTEAFF. CDR3 bases: TGTGCCAGCAGTTTATTTACATCACCGAGGACTGAAGCTTTCTTT.

V gene TRBV6-5 combines with J gene TRBJ1-4; D gene unclear. The germline V gene encodes CDR1 MNHEY and CDR2 SVGAGI. Trimming shortened V by 5 bases and J by 0 bases, and 10 bases separated the two germline ends. The CDR3 spans 15 residues. Written as DNA, the CDR3 is TGTGCCAGCAGTAGCCGTTCGTCAACTAATGAAAAACTGTTTTTT. Translation gives CASSSRSSTNEKLFF.

This chain uses TRBV9 with TRBJ2-2; TRBD2 matches 11 bases. Germline CDR1 reads SGDLS; CDR2 reads YYNGEE. The CDR3 is made up of 15 amino acids. V was pared by 0 bases and J by 5 bases, with 0 bases of the junction left unmatched. The CDR3 nucleotides read TGTGCCAGCAGCGTAGGGACTAGCGGGACCGGGGAGCTGTTTTTT. Amino acids: CASSVGTSGTGELFF.

This chain uses TRBV30 with TRBJ2-1; D ambiguous. There are 14 residues in the CDR3. Germline V CDR1 and CDR2: GTSNPN, SVGIG (reference sequence). Trimming pared 0 bases from V and 6 bases from J, leaving 12 bases between. CDR3 amino acids: CAWSVDSTRNEQFF. The CDR3 DNA sequence: TGTGCCTGGAGTGTAGACTCGACTCGCAATGAGCAGTTCTTC.

This clone came up a few times. V is TRBV4-1 and J is TRBJ2-7, with TRBD2 matching 8 bases. Germline CDR1 is MGHRA and CDR2 is YSYEKL. V lost 4 bases, J lost 2 bases, and 4 bases stayed unmatched. This CDR3 is 14 amino acids long. CDR3 sequence (DNA): TGCGCCAGCAGCCGGGAGCGGGGGACCTACGAGCAGTACTTC. It codes for CASSRERGTYEQYF.

The rearrangement joins TRBV25-1 to TRBJ1-2, with a weak D call TRBD1 (6 bases). This CDR3 is built from 14 residues. The V gene's germline CDR1 is MGHDK and CDR2 SYGVNS. V was clipped by 4 bases and J by 4 bases, with 13 bases between them. The CDR3 protein is CASSGGGRVYGYTF. For the CDR3, the DNA is TGTGCCAGCAGTGGCGGGGGGCGCGTCTATGGCTACACCTTC.

The chain carries TRBV2 and TRBJ2-5, with unresolved D. The germline V and J ends were trimmed by 9 bases and 0 bases, with 5 bases remaining between them. The CDR3 spans 11 residues. Germline CDR1 reads SNHLY; CDR2 reads FYNNEI. The CDR3 protein is CAREYQETQYF. DNA of the CDR3: TGTGCCAGGGAGTACCAAGAGACCCAGTACTTC.

The chain is built from TRBV9 and TRBJ2-1; no firm D call. The V and J ends lost 6 bases and 0 bases respectively, with 16 bases between them. The germline V gene has CDR1 SGDLS and CDR2 YYNGEE. The CDR3 is made up of 16 amino acids. CDR3 sequence (DNA): TGTGCCAGCAACCCACTATTGACGGCCTCCTACAATGAGCAGTTCTTC. This encodes CASNPLLTASYNEQFF.

The chain recombines TRBV30 with TRBJ2-1; D is possibly TRBD2 (5 bases). The V gene's germline CDR1 is GTSNPN and CDR2 SVGIG (reference sequence). The CDR3 loop spans 11 amino acids. Trimming took off 3 bases at V and 9 bases at J, with 9 bases between the two ends. CDR3 DNA sequence: TGTGCCTGGAGCGGGATTCGTGAGCAGTTCTTC. It is translated as CAWSGIREQFF.

This clone has more than one count but fewer than ten. The chain recombines TRBV2 with TRBJ2-3, with 8 bases aligning to TRBD2. Germline lookup yields CDR1 SNHLY and CDR2 FYNNEI. V lost 2 bases to trimming and J lost 4 bases; unmatched junction nucleotides: 2. The length of the CDR3 is 14 residues. The CDR3 bases are TGTGCCAGCAGTGAATCGGGAGGGTCAGATACGCAGTATTTT. This translates into CASSESGGSDTQYF.

There are a few counts of this clone. The chain has TRBV6-5 and TRBJ2-5, with TRBD1 identical over 8 bases. CDR1 is MNHEY, CDR2 SVGAGI, per germline. The CDR3 loop spans 15 amino acids. The junction had 10 bases not matched to a gene; V was cut back by 6 bases and J by 4 bases. The CDR3 loop is CASSRSGQGRETQYF. CDR3 nucleotide sequence: TGTGCCAGCAGCCGATCCGGACAGGGCCGAGAGACCCAGTACTTC.

This clone was found a few times. V gene TRBV4-3 combines with J gene TRBJ2-7; 7 bases fit TRBD1. The V and J ends lost 0 bases and 7 bases, in that order; junction bases with no gene match: 9. Germline V CDR1 and CDR2: LGHNA, YSLEER. CDR3 size: 15 residues. The DNA for the CDR3 is TGCGCCAGCAGCCAAGATTGGGACAGATCGGGAGAGCAGTACTTC. Its translation: CASSQDWDRSGEQYF.

V gene TRBV29-1 combines with J gene TRBJ1-5; tentatively, D is TRBD1 (6 bases). Deletions cut 6 bases from V and 3 bases from J, with 12 bases between. Germline assignment: CDR1 SQVTM and CDR2 ANQGSEA. The CDR3 sequence is 13 residues long. The CDR3 nucleotides read TGCAGCGTCCAAAGGACAGACAATCAGCCCCAGCATTTT. This sequence encodes CSVQRTDNQPQHF. Using reference TRBV29-1 and TRBJ1-5 for the parts outside the CDR3, the full variable domain is SAVISQKPSRDICQRGTSLTIQCQVDSQVTMMFWYRQQPGQSLTLIATANQGSEATYESGFVIDKFPISRPNLTFSTLTVSNMSPEDSSIYLCSVQRTDNQPQHFGDGTRLSIL.

The V call is TRBV5-1, the J call TRBJ2-7, with 14 bases that match TRBD2. V lost 5 bases, J lost 5 bases, and 12 bases stayed unmatched. Germline V gives CDR1 SGHRS, CDR2 YFSETQ. The CDR3 length is 17 residues. The CDR3 loop is CASSQTTSGRASDEQYF. CDR3 DNA: TGCGCCAGCAGTCAGACGACTAGCGGGAGGGCGTCCGACGAGCAGTACTTC.

This clone turned up a few times. The chain carries TRBV29-1 and TRBJ1-1; TRBD1 agrees at 11 bases. The V segment lost 3 bases and the J segment 4 bases; nucleotides outside the gene matches: 7. Germline values: CDR1 SQVTM, CDR2 ANQGSEA. The CDR3 is 15 amino acids. CDR3 sequence (DNA): TGCAGCGTTGAGGGGACAGGGGGAATCGGCACTGAAGCTTTCTTT. Translation gives CSVEGTGGIGTEAFF.

This clone turned up a few times. The chain links TRBV30 to TRBJ2-1; 11 nucleotides match TRBD2. The CDR3 spans 15 residues. The germline gives CDR1 GTSNPN, CDR2 SVGIG (reference sequence). J was trimmed by 4 bases and V by 2 bases; bases with no gene match: 4. The chain's CDR3 is CAWSPGTSGYNEQFF. DNA for the CDR3: TGTGCCTGGAGTCCCGGGACTAGCGGATACAATGAGCAGTTCTTC.

There are a few counts of this clone. The chain joins TRBV2 to TRBJ2-1, with 10 bases fitting TRBD2. The germline gives CDR1 SNHLY, CDR2 FYNNEI. The length of the CDR3 is 15 residues. V was pared by 6 bases and J by 6 bases, with 8 bases of the junction left unmatched. The CDR3 DNA follows: TGTGCCAGCAGCCCTACTAGCGGGACCTCCAATGAGCAGTTCTTC. Its translation is CASSPTSGTSNEQFF. Based on the CDR3 plus reference TRBV2 and TRBJ2-1, the full variable domain is EPEVTQTPSHQVTQMGQEVILRCVPISNHLYFYWYRQILGQKVEFLVSFYNNEISEKSEIFDDQFSVERPDGSNFTLKIRSTKLEDSAMYFCASSPTSGTSNEQFFGPGTRLTVL.

The sample holds a few counts of this clone. The chain uses TRBV14 and TRBJ2-6, with D possibly matching TRBD1 (6 bases). In germline, CDR1 is SGHDN, CDR2 FVKESK. The V and J ends lost 4 bases and 1 base respectively, with 8 bases between them. The length of the CDR3 is 15 residues. CDR3 amino acids: CASSLTGSGANVLTF. The CDR3 DNA follows: TGTGCCAGCAGCCTAACAGGGTCTGGGGCCAACGTCCTGACTTTC.

The chain couples TRBV28 to TRBJ2-3; TRBD1 might be the D (5 bases). There are 15 residues in the CDR3. The V gene's germline CDR1 is MDHEN and CDR2 SYDVKM. Trimming pared 5 bases from V and 0 bases from J, leaving 12 bases between. The CDR3 protein is CASSLPTVSTDTQYF. In nucleotides, the CDR3 is TGTGCCAGCAGTCTACCGACAGTTAGCACAGATACGCAGTATTTT.

This clone occurred a few times. This sequence joins TRBV11-2 and TRBJ1-1, with TRBD1 matching over 7 bases. The V gene end was trimmed by 2 bases and the J gene end by 1 base; junction bases not matched to a gene: 10. There are 17 residues in the CDR3. Per germline, CDR1 SGHAT and CDR2 FQNNGV. Written as DNA, the CDR3 is TGTGCCAGCAGCTTACGGCAGGGGGTAATGGGGAACACTGAAGCTTTCTTT. Translating it yields CASSLRQGVMGNTEAFF.